This TCR beta chain was recovered during a study of cytotoxic CD8 clonotypes in ibrutinib-treated CLL. Profiling relied on immunoSEQ multiplex PCR, and the TCRdb table lists in-frame clones only, not all of them. The repertoire consists of more than 200,000 clones, with approximately 70% occurring once and the leading ten covering 5.5% to 7%. Germline CDR1 and CDR2: SGHVS and FQNEAQ. The CDR3 covers 13 residues. The ends were cut back, 2 bases at V and 10 bases at J, with 9 bases in the middle. This clone appeared a few times. This clonotype originated in a human donor with chronic lymphocytic leukemia. This sample comprised PBMCs, obtained after 12 months of ibrutinib treatment. The chain is built from TRBV7-8 and TRBJ1-6; D remains ambiguous. CDR3 nucleotides: TGTGCCAGCAGCTTAACGCCTTCCTCACCCCTCCACTTT. It codes for CASSLTPSSPLHF.